This passage covers 10 T cell receptor beta chains from one sample sequenced in a study of response to subunit inactivated influenza vaccine. MiXCR was run by TCRdb on the RT-PCR reads, yielding one entry per CDR3 protein. The repertoire has around 580,000 distinct CDR3 sequences, roughly 10% of them found once; the top ten carry about 10%. The specimen comprised PBMCs from blood, sampled on the day of vaccination. The receptors originated from a middle-aged man who received an inactivated influenza vaccine.

This clonotype occurred many times. This CDR3 is CASSYNRLHYGYTF. DNA of the CDR3: TGTGCCAGCAGTTACAATAGGTTGCACTATGGCTACACCTTC. The chain links TRBV6-5 to TRBJ1-2; D unresolved. V was trimmed by 2 bases and J by 3 bases, leaving 10 bases between them. CDR3 length: 14 residues. The germline gives CDR1 MNHEY, CDR2 SVGAGI.

This clonotype was observed a handful of times. V and J are TRBV20-1 and TRBJ1-2; D may be TRBD1 (6 bases). Germline V CDR1 and CDR2: DFQATT, SNEGSKA (reference sequence). The length of the CDR3 is 15 residues. V was clipped by 0 bases and J by 4 bases, with 15 bases between them. CDR3 nucleotides: TGCAGTGCTAGAGAACCCGGGGGCACAGGCTATGGCTACACCTTC. Its protein is CSAREPGGTGYGYTF.

This clonotype has more than one count but fewer than ten. The chain couples TRBV14 to TRBJ2-5; weak D call: TRBD2 (6 bases). This CDR3 region has 17 residues. The germline CDR1 and CDR2 sequences are SGHDN and FVKESK. V lost 1 base and J 1 base, leaving 16 bases between the germline ends. In DNA form, the CDR3 reads TGTGCCAGCAGCCAAGGCTCGTTCTCGGGGGTCCAAGAGACCCAGTACTTC. Its translation: CASSQGSFSGVQETQYF.

The rearrangement joins TRBV29-1 to TRBJ2-3; D call uncertain. CDR1 is SQVTM and CDR2 is ANQGSEA in the germline V gene. This CDR3 has 11 residues. The germline V and J ends were trimmed by 7 bases and 4 bases, with 9 bases remaining between them. For the CDR3, the DNA is TGCAGCGGCGAACTGGCAGATACGCAGTATTTT. Amino acid sequence: CSGELADTQYF.

This clonotype has more than one count but fewer than ten. The V and J genes are TRBV4-3 and TRBJ2-3, with D maybe TRBD2 (6 bases). This CDR3 spans 19 amino acids. Between the trimmed V and J ends, which lost 0 bases and 0 bases, there was a span of 19 bases. The germline V gene encodes CDR1 LGHNA and CDR2 YSLEER. This CDR3 is CASSQDLLAQSPSTDTQYF. The CDR3 nucleotides read TGCGCCAGCAGCCAAGATCTGCTAGCGCAATCCCCTAGCACAGATACGCAGTATTTT.

The chain carries TRBV7-8 and TRBJ2-5; D ambiguous. The CDR3 contains 13 residues. Trimming took off 1 base at V and 9 bases at J, with 12 bases between the two ends. CDR1 is SGHVS and CDR2 is FQNEAQ in the germline V gene. In nucleotides, the CDR3 is TGTGCCAGCAGCTTAGGTGTCTCCCAGGCCCAGTACTTC. Protein: CASSLGVSQAQYF. The full variable domain, its missing parts supplied by reference TRBV7-8 and TRBJ2-5, is GAGVSQSPRYKVAKRGQDVALRCDPISGHVSLFWYQQALGQGPEFLTYFQNEAQLDKSGLPSDRFFAERPEGSVSTLKIQRTQQEDSAVYLCASSLGVSQAQYFGPGTRLLVL.

This clonotype was counted many times. V and J are TRBV28 and TRBJ2-7; D possibly corresponds to TRBD1 (6 bases). Deletions cut 5 bases from V and 2 bases from J, with 13 bases between. The CDR3 covers 14 residues. Germline CDR1 MDHEN, CDR2 SYDVKM. This CDR3 is CASSGSDRPYEQYF. In nucleotides, the CDR3 is TGTGCCAGCAGTGGCTCGGACAGACCCTACGAGCAGTACTTC.

This clonotype was picked up a small number of times. The rearrangement links TRBV5-1 to TRBJ2-1, with D perhaps matching TRBD1 (6 bases). Trimming shortened V by 0 bases and J by 2 bases, and 12 bases separated the two germline ends. Germline-derived CDR1 and CDR2 are SGHRS and YFSETQ. The CDR3 contains 16 residues. CDR3 sequence (DNA): TGCGCCAGCAGCTTGGGGAGCCAGGGGACCTACAATGAGCAGTTCTTC. Its translation: CASSLGSQGTYNEQFF. Full variable domain (missing parts from reference TRBV5-1 and TRBJ2-1): KAGVTQTPRYLIKTRGQQVTLSCSPISGHRSVSWYQQTPGQGLQFLFEYFSETQRNKGNFPGRFSGRQFSNSRSEMNVSTLELGDSALYLCASSLGSQGTYNEQFFGPGTRLTVL.

The rearrangement uses TRBV29-1 and TRBJ1-1; D ambiguous. The germline gives CDR1 SQVTM, CDR2 ANQGSEA. The CDR3 is 12 residues long. The germline V and J ends were trimmed by 7 bases and 3 bases, with 12 bases remaining between them. The CDR3 here is CSALTPYTEAFF. DNA for the CDR3: TGCAGCGCCCTGACACCGTACACTGAAGCTTTCTTT.

This clonotype was observed at least ten times. The chain carries TRBV5-6 and TRBJ2-6, with 8 bases fitting TRBD1. The CDR3 spans 20 residues. In germline, CDR1 is SGHDT, CDR2 YYEEEE. J was trimmed by 0 bases and V by 4 bases; bases with no gene match: 15. In DNA form, the CDR3 reads TGTGCCAGCAGCGTCTTTAACCTCAGGGGGCAATACTCTGGGGCCAACGTCCTGACTTTC. This sequence encodes CASSVFNLRGQYSGANVLTF.